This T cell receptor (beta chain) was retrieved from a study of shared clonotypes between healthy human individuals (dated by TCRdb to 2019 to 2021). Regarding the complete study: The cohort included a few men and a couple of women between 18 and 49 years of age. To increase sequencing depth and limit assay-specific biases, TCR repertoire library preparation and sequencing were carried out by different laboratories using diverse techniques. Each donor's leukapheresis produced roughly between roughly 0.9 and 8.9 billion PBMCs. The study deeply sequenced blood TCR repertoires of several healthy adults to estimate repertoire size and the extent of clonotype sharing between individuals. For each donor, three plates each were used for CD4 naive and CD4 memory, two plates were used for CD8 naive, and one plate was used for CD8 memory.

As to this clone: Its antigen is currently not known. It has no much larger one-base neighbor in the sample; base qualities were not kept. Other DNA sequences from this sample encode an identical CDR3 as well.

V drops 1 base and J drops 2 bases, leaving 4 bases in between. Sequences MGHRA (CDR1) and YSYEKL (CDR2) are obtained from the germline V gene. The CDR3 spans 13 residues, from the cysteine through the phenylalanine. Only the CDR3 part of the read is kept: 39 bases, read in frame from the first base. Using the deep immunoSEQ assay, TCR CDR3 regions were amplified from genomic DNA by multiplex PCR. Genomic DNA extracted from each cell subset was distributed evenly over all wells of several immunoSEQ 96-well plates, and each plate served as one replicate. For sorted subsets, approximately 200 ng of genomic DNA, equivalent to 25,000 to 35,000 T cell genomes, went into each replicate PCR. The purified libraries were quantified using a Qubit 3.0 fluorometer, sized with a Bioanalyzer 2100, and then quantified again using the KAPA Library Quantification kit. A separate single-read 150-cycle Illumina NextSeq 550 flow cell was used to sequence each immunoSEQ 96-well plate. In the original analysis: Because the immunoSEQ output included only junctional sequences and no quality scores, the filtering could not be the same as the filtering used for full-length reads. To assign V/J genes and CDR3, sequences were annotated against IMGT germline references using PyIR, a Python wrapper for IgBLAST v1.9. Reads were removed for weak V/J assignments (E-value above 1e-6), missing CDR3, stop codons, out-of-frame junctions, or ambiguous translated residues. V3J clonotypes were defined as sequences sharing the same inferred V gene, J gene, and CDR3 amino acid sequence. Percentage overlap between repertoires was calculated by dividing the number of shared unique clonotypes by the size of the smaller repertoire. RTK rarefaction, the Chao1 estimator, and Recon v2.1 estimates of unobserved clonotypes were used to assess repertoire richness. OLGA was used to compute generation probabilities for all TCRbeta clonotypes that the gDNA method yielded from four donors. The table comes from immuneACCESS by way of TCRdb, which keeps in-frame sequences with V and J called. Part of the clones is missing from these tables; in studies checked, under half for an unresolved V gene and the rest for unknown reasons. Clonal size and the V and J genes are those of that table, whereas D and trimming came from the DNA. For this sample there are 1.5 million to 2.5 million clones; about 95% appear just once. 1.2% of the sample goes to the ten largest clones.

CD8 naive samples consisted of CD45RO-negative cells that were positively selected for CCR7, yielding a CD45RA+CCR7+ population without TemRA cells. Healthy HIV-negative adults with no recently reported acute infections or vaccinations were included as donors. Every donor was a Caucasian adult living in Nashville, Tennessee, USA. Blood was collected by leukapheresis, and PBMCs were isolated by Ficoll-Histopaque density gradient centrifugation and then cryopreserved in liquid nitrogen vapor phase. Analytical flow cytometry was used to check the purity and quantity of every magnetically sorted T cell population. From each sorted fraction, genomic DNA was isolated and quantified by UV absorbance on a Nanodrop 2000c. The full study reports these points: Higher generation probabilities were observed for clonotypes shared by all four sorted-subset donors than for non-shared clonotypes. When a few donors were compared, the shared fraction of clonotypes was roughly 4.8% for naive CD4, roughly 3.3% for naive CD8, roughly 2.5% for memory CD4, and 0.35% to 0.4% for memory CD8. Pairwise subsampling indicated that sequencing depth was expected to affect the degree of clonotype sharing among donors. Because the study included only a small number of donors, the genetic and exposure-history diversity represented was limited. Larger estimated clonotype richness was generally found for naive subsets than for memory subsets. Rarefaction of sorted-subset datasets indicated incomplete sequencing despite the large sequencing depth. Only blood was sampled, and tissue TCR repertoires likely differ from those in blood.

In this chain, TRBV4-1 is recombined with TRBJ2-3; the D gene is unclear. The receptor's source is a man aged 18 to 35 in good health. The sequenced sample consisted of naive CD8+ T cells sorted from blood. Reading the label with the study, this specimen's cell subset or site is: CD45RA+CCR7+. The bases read TGCGCCAGCAGCCAAGGCTTCACAGATACGCAGTATTTT. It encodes CASSQGFTDTQYF.